This T cell receptor (beta chain) is from a study of blood T cell repertoires in COVID-19. Study-wide background: The United States, Italy and Spain provided the acute and convalescent COVID-19 samples. Sample material is recorded as cDNA or gDNA derived from T cells, B-cell-depleted T cells, or PBMCs.

Original analysis: Counts of nucleated cells, estimated from reference gene primer amplification, were obtained. Measured with immunoSEQ multiplex PCR; TCRdb has only the in-frame clones, and not every one. V, J and clone size are taken as reported in that table, and D and trimming were inferred from the DNA itself. The table shows tens of thousands of clones, with around 93% occurring only once. The V and J ends lost 2 bases and 6 bases, in that order; junction bases with no gene match: 8. The CDR3 has 16 amino acids. Germline V gives CDR1 MNHEY, CDR2 SMNVEV (reference sequence). The origin of this receptor is a human donor with active COVID-19. The donor label of this sample is uncertain. The chain has TRBV27 and TRBJ2-1; TRBD1 aligns across 9 bases. The material sequenced was peripheral blood. The CDR3 protein is CASSLTGTGIPNEQFF. The CDR3 DNA sequence: TGTGCCAGCAGTTTAACAGGGACAGGGATTCCCAATGAGCAGTTCTTC.